The rows below give T cell receptor beta chains drawn from one sample of a study of CD8+ T cells in alopecia areata. Some clones are missing from TCRdb's copy, which holds only in-frame ones; the method was immunoSEQ multiplex PCR. In the table there are approximately 82,000 clones, roughly 50% of which are singletons. The sequenced material came from NKG2D-high CD8+ T cells sorted from blood. The receptors were sampled from a human donor with alopecia areata. Both conserved end residues are part of each CDR3. The D gene is left open where the match is weak. Part of the rows lack a size; the others show once, few, many or a class for expanded clones.

clone_size	v_call	cdr3_length	j_call	d_call	cdr3_nt	cdr3_aa
.	TRBV28	13	TRBJ2-7	TRBD2	TGTGCCAGTTCCGTAGCGGGATCCTACGAGCAGTACTTC	CASSVAGSYEQYF
.	TRBV2	15	TRBJ2-3	TRBD2	TGTGCCAGCACCCCATTTGGGACTAGCCCAGATACGCAGTATTTT	CASTPFGTSPDTQYF
.	TRBV27	18	TRBJ2-6	.	TGTGCCAGCAGGAAAATCGGGGAGTTAAGCTCTGGGGCCAACGTCCTGACTTTC	CASRKIGELSSGANVLTF
.	TRBV12-5	13	TRBJ1-1	.	TGTGCTAGTGGTTTGGCAGGGGTTAGTGAAGCTTTCTTT	CASGLAGVSEAFF
.	TRBV4-2	12	TRBJ1-2	.	TGTGCCAGCAGCCAGGGCCTCCATGGCTACACCTTC	CASSQGLHGYTF
.	TRBV15	14	TRBJ2-7	.	TGTGCCACCAGCGGCGGGGACAGACTCTACGAGCAGTACTTC	CATSGGDRLYEQYF
.	TRBV7-9	14	TRBJ1-1	.	TGTGCCAGCAGCCTCCCGGGGCCTGGGACTGAAGCTTTCTTT	CASSLPGPGTEAFF
.	TRBV14	15	TRBJ2-3	TRBD2	TGTGCCAGCAGCCGAATGGAGGCGGGGGAAGATACGCAGTATTTT	CASSRMEAGEDTQYF
.	TRBV2	14	TRBJ2-1	TRBD2	TGTGCCAGCAAAGGACTAGCGGGAGAACAACAGCAGTTCTTC	CASKGLAGEQQQFF
few	TRBV14	11	TRBJ2-7	.	TGTGCCAGCAGCCAACTATACGAGCAGTACTTC	CASSQLYEQYF